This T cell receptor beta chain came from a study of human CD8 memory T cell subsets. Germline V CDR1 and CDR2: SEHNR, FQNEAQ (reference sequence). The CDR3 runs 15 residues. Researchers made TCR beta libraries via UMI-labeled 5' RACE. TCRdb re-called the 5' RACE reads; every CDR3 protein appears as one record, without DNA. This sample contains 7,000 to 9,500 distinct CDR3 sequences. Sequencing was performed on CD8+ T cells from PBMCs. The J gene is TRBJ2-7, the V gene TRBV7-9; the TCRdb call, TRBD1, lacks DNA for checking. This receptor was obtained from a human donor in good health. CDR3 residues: CASSSRDRTSYEQYF.